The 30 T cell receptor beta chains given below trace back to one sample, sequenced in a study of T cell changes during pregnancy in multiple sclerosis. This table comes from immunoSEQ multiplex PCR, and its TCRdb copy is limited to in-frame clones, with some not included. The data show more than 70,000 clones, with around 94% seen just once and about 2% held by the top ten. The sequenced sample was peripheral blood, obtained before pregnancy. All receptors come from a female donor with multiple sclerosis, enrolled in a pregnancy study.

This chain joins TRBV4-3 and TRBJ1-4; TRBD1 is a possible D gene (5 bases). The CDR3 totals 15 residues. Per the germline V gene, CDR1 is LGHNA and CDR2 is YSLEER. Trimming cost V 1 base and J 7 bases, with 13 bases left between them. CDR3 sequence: CASSQGVGGSEKLFF. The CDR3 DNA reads TGCGCCAGCAGCCAAGGGGTGGGGGGGAGTGAAAAACTGTTTTTT.

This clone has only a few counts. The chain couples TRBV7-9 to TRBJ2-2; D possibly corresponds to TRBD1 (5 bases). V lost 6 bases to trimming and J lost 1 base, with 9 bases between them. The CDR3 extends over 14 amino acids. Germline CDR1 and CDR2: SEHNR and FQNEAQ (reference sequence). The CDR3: CASSTQGNTGELFF. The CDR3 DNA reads TGTGCCAGCAGTACTCAGGGGAACACCGGGGAGCTGTTTTTT.

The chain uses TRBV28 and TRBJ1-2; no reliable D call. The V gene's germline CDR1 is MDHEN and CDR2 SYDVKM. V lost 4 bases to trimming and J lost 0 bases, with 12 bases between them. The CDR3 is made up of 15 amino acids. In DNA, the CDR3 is TGTGCCAGCAGTTACCAGTGGCCAGCTAACTATGGCTACACCTTC. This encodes CASSYQWPANYGYTF.

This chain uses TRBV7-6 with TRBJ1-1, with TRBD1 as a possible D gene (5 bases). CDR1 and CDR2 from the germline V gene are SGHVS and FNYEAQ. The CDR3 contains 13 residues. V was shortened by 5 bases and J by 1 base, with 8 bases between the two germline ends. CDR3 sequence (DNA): TGTGCCAGCAGCCGCAGGGAGAACACTGAAGCTTTCTTT. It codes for CASSRRENTEAFF.

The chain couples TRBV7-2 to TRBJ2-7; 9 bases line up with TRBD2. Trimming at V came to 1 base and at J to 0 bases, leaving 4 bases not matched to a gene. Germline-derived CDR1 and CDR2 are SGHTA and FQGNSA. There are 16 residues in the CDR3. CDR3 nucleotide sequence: TGTGCCAGCAGCTTAGACCGGACTAGCGTCTCCTACGAGCAGTACTTC. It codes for CASSLDRTSVSYEQYF. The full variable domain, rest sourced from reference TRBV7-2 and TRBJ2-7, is GAGVSQSPSNKVTEKGKDVELRCDPISGHTALYWYRQSLGQGLEFLIYFQGNSAPDKSGLPSDRFSAERTGGSVSTLTIQRTQQEDSAVYLCASSLDRTSVSYEQYFGPGTRLTVT.

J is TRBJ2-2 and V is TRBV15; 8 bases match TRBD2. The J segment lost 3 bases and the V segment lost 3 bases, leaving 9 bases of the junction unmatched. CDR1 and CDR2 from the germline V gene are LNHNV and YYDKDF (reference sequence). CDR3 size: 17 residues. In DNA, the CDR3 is TGTGCCACCAGCAGTCCGGGCGGGAGGTTCGACACCGGGGAGCTGTTTTTT. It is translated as CATSSPGGRFDTGELFF.

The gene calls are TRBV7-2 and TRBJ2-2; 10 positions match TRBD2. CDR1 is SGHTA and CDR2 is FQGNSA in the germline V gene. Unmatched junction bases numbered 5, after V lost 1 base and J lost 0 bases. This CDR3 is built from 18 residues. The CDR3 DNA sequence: TGTGCCAGCAGCTTAGTGCTAGCGGGAGCTTCGAACACCGGGGAGCTGTTTTTT. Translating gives CASSLVLAGASNTGELFF.

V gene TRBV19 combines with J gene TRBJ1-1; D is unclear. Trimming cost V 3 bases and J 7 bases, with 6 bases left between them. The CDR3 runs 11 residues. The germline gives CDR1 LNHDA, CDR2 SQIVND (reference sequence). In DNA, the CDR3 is TGTGCCAGTAGTATCGGGGTTGAAGCTTTCTTT. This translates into CASSIGVEAFF.

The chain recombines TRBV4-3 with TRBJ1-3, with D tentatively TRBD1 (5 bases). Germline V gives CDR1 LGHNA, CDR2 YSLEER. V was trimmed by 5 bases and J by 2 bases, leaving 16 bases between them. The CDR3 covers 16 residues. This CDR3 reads CASSVTRGGAGNTIYF. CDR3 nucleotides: TGCGCCAGCAGCGTTACTAGGGGAGGGGCTGGAAACACCATATATTTT.

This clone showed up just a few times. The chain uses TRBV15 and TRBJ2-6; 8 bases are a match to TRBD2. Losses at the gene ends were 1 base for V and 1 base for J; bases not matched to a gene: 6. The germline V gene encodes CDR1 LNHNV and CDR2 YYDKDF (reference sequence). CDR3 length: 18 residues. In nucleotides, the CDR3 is TGTGCCACCAGCAGAGTGACAGCGGGAGAATCTGGGGCCAACGTCCTGACTTTC. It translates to CATSRVTAGESGANVLTF.

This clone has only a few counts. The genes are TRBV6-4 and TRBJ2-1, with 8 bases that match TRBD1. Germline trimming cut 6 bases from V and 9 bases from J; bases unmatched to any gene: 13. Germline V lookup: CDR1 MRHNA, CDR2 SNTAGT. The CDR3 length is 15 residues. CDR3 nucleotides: TGTGCCAGCAGCGTCTCAATGGCAGGGGGCGGTGAGCAGTTCTTC. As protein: CASSVSMAGGGEQFF.

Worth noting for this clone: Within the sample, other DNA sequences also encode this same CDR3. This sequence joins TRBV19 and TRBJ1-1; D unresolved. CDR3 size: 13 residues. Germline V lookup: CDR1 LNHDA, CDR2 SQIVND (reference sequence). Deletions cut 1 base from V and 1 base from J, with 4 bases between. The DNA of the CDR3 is TGTGCCAGTAGTATAGGACAGAACACTGAAGCTTTCTTT. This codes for CASSIGQNTEAFF.

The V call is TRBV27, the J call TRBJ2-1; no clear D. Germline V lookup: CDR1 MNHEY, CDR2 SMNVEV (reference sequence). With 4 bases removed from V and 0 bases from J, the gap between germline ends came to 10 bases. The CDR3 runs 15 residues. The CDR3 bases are TGTGCCAGCAGTTCCACTCCCATCTCCTACAATGAGCAGTTCTTC. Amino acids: CASSSTPISYNEQFF.

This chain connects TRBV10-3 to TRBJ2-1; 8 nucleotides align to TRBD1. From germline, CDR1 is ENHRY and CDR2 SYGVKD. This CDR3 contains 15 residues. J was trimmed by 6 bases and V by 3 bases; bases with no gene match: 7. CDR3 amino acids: CAISDPGRGLNEQFF. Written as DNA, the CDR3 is TGTGCCATCAGTGATCCGGGCAGGGGGCTCAATGAGCAGTTCTTC.

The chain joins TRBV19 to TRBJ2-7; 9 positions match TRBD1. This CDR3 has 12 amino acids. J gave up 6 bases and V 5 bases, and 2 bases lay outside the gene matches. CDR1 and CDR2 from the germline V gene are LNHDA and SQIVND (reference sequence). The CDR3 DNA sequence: TGTGCCAGTAGTGGGGACAGGGCCGAGCAGTACTTC. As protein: CASSGDRAEQYF. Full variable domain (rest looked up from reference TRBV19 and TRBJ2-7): DGGITQSPKYLFRKEGQNVTLSCEQNLNHDAMYWYRQDPGQGLRLIYYSQIVNDFQKGDIAEGYSVSREKKESFPLTVTSAQKNPTAFYLCASSGDRAEQYFGPGTRLTVT.

The CDR3 protein is CASSLVEVSGNTIYF. DNA for the CDR3: TGTGCCAGCAGCTTAGTAGAGGTCTCTGGAAACACCATATATTTT. This chain links TRBV7-2 with TRBJ1-3; no definite D call. Deletions cut 1 base from V and 0 bases from J, with 7 bases between. The CDR3 runs to 15 residues. Per germline, CDR1 SGHTA and CDR2 FQGNSA.

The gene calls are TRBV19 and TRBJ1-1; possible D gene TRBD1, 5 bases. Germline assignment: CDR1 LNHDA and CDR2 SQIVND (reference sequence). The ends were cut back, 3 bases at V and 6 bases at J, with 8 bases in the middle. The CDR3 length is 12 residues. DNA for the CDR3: TGTGCCAGTAGTATGCAGGGCTCTGAAGCTTTCTTT. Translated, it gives CASSMQGSEAFF.

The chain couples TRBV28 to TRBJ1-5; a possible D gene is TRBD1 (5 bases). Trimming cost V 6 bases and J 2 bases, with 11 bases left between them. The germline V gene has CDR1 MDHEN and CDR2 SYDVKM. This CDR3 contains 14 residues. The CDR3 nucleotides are TGTGCCAGCAGCCACGGGGGGGGCAATCAGCCCCAGCATTTT. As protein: CASSHGGGNQPQHF.

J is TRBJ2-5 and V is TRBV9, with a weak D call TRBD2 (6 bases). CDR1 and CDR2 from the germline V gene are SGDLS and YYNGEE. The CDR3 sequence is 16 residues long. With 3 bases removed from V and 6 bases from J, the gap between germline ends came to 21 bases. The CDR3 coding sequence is TGTGCCAGCAGCGACCACCCGGACCAGGCGGGACAGACCCAGTACTTC. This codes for CASSDHPDQAGQTQYF.

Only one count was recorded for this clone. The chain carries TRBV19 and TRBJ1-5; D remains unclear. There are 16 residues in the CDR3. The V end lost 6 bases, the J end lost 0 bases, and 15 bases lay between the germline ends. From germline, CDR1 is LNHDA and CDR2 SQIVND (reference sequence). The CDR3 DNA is TGTGCCAGTAGACCAGAGGTACCTCATAGCAATCAGCCCCAGCATTTT. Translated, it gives CASRPEVPHSNQPQHF. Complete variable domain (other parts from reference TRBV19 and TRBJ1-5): DGGITQSPKYLFRKEGQNVTLSCEQNLNHDAMYWYRQDPGQGLRLIYYSQIVNDFQKGDIAEGYSVSREKKESFPLTVTSAQKNPTAFYLCASRPEVPHSNQPQHFGDGTRLSIL.

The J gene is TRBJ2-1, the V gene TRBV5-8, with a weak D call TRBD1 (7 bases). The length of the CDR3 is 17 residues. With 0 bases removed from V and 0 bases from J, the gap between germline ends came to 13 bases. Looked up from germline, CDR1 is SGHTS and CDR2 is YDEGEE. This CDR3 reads CASSLVAGGSSYNEQFF. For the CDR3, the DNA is TGTGCCAGCAGCTTGGTGGCAGGGGGGAGCTCCTACAATGAGCAGTTCTTC.

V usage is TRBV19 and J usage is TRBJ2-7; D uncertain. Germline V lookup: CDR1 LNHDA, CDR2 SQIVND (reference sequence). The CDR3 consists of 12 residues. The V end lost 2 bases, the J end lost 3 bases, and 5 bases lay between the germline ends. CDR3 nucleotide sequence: TGTGCCAGTAGTATAAACAGCTACGAGCAGTACTTC. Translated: CASSINSYEQYF.

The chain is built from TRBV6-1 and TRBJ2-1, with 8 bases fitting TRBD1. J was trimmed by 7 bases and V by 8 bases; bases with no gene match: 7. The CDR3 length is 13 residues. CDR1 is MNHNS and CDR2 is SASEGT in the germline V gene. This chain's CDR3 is CASGDRSGNEQFF. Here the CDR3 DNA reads TGTGCCAGCGGGGACAGGTCGGGGAATGAGCAGTTCTTC.

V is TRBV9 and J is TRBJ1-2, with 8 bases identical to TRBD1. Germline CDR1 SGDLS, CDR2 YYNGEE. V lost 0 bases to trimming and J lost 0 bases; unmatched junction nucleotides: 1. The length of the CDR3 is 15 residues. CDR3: CASSVDRGSNYGYTF. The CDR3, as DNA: TGTGCCAGCAGCGTAGACAGGGGGTCTAACTATGGCTACACCTTC.

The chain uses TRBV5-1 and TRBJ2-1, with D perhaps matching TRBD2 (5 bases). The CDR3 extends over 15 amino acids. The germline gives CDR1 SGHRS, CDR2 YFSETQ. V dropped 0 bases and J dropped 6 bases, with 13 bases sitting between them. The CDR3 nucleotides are TGCGCCAGCAGCTTGGGTCTTGGAGGACGCAATGAGCAGTTCTTC. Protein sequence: CASSLGLGGRNEQFF.

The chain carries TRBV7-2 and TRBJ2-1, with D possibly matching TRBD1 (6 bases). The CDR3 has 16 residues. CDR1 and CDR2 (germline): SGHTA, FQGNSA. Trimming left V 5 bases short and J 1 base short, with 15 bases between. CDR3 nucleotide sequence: TGTGCCAGCAGCGGTGGGGGCAGGGGATCCTACAATGAGCAGTTCTTC. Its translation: CASSGGGRGSYNEQFF.

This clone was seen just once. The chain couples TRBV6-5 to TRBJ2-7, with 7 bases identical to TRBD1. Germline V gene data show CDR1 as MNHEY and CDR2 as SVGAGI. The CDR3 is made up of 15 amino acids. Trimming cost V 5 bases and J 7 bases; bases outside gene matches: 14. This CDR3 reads CASSTATGHSEEQYF. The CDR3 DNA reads TGTGCCAGCAGTACCGCGACAGGGCACTCGGAGGAGCAGTACTTC.

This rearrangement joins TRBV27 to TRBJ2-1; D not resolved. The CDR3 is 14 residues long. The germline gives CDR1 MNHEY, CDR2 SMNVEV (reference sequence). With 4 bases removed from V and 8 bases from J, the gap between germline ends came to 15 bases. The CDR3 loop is CASSSPQTRDEQFF. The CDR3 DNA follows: TGTGCCAGCAGTTCACCGCAAACTCGCGATGAGCAGTTCTTC.

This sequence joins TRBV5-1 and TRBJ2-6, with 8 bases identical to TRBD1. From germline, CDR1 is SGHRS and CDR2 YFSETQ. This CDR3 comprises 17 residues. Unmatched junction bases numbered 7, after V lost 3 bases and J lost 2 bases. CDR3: CASSSGQGGPGANVLTF. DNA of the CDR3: TGCGCCAGCAGCTCAGGACAGGGCGGACCTGGGGCCAACGTCCTGACTTTC.

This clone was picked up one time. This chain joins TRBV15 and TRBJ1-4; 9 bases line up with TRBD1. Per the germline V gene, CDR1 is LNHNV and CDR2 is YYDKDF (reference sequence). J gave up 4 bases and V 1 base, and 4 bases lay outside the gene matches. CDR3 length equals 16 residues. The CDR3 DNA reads TGTGCCACCAGCAGAGTTACAGGGGGCCTTAATGAAAAACTGTTTTTT. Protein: CATSRVTGGLNEKLFF. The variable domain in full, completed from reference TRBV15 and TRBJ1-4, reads DAMVIQNPRYQVTQFGKPVTLSCSQTLNHNVMYWYQQKSSQAPKLLFHYYDKDFNNEADTPDNFQSRRPNTSFCFLDIRSPGLGDTAMYLCATSRVTGGLNEKLFFGSGTQLSVL.